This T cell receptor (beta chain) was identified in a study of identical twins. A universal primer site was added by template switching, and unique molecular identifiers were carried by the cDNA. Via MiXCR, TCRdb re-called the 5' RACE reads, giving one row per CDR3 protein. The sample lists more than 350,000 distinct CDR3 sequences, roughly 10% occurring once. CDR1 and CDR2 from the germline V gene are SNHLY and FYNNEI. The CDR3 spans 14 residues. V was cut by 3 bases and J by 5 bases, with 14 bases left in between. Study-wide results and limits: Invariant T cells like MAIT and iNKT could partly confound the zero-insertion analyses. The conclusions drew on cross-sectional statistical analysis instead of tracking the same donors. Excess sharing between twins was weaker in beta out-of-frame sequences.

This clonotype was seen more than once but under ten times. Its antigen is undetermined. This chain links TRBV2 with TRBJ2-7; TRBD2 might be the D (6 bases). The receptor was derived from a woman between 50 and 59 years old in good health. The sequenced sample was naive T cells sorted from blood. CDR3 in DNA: TGTGCCAGCAGTGATGGTACTAGCTTCCACGAGCAGTACTTC. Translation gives CASSDGTSFHEQYF.